This TCR beta chain derives from a study of shared T cell receptors in the human thymus. Germline V CDR1 and CDR2: MDHEN, SYDVKM. Deletions cut 4 bases from V and 9 bases from J, with 16 bases between. This CDR3 region has 15 residues. Method: immunoSEQ multiplex PCR; TCRdb's copy keeps in-frame clones and lacks some. The sample consists of hundreds of thousands of clones, around 87% of them appearing once. These data were likewise used in another study, on human thymus T cells. As that report states: Donors were healthy Finnish babies undergoing corrective operations for congenital heart defects. Overlap was high between thymic repertoires from unrelated individuals, as reported in related research.

The sequence came from a boy under two years old with a congenital heart defect. V gene TRBV28 combines with J gene TRBJ1-6; D gene ambiguous. Sequenced material: thymocytes. The CDR3 coding sequence is TGTGCCAGCAGTTCCCCCCGGGGAACGGGTTCACCCCTCCACTTT. Protein product: CASSSPRGTGSPLHF. Filled out from reference TRBV28 and TRBJ1-6, the complete variable domain reads DVKVTQSSRYLVKRTGEKVFLECVQDMDHENMFWYRQDPGLGLRLIYFSYDVKMKEKGDIPEGYSVSREKKERFSLILESASTNQTSMYLCASSSPRGTGSPLHFGNGTRLTVT.